The 14 T cell receptor beta chains below all came from one sample that was sequenced in a study of T cells in Graves' hyperthyroidism and ophthalmopathy. Researchers amplified the TCR beta CDR3 regions from RNA transcripts. TCR CDR3 underwent first-round RT-PCR with the HTBI primer set. TCRdb re-called the multiplex PCR reads through MiXCR, storing one row per CDR3 protein. The sample lists some 740,000 distinct CDR3 sequences, approximately 14% occurring once. Sequenced sample: blood. Receptor source: a young woman with Graves' hyperthyroidism.

The chain has TRBV15 and TRBJ2-4; maybe TRBD2 (6 bases). The CDR3 covers 20 residues. Looked up from germline, CDR1 is LNHNV and CDR2 is YYDKDF (reference sequence). V was pared by 0 bases and J by 0 bases, with 21 bases between. The CDR3 coding sequence is TGTGCCACCAGCAGAGATCTCTGGGGGGTGACGTCCTTAGCCAAAAACATTCAGTACTTC. Translating gives CATSRDLWGVTSLAKNIQYF.

The chain links TRBV7-3 to TRBJ2-3; 9 bases fit TRBD2. V dropped 5 bases and J dropped 6; count of bases not matched to a gene: 9. Germline loops: CDR1 SGHTA, CDR2 FQGTGA. The length of the CDR3 is 15 residues. CDR3 DNA sequence: TGTGCCAGCAGCCTCTCGACCAGCGGGGGGGATACGCAGTATTTT. Amino acids: CASSLSTSGGDTQYF.

Ten or more counts support this clonotype. The chain recombines TRBV2 with TRBJ1-1; D uncertain. The CDR3 extends over 13 amino acids. V gave up 2 bases and J gave up 5 bases, with 9 bases separating them. The germline CDR1 and CDR2 sequences are SNHLY and FYNNEI. The CDR3 coding sequence is TGTGCCAGCAGTGAATGGCGGGAAACTGAAGCTTTCTTT. Translating gives CASSEWRETEAFF.

The chain couples TRBV6-1 to TRBJ1-1, with D possibly TRBD1 on 6 matching bases. This CDR3 contains 12 residues. Germline V CDR1 and CDR2: MNHNS, SASEGT. Trimming took off 10 bases at V and 1 base at J, with 10 bases between the two ends. CDR3 amino acids: CATLQGNTEAFF. The CDR3, as DNA: TGTGCCACCCTACAGGGGAACACTGAAGCTTTCTTT.

Note on this clonotype: One end of the junction varies from germline; a read error may be responsible. This chain uses TRBV6-6 with TRBJ2-3, with a weak D call TRBD2 (5 bases). The germline V gene has CDR1 MNHNY and CDR2 SVGAGI (reference sequence). CDR3 size: 13 residues. The CDR3 coding sequence is TGTGCCAGCAGTTACTCTTTGGGAGATCCGCAGTATTTT. Its translation: CASSYSLGDPQYF.

V and J are TRBV10-1 and TRBJ2-4, with TRBD2 identical over 12 bases. CDR1 WNHNN and CDR2 SYGVQD come from the germline V gene (reference sequence). This CDR3 has 16 amino acids. V dropped 0 bases and J dropped 10; count of bases not matched to a gene: 7. For the CDR3, the DNA is TGCGCCAGCAGTGAGTCGACGGGACTAGCGGGCTCTATTCAGTACTTC. It codes for CASSESTGLAGSIQYF.

The V call is TRBV12-3 or TRBV12-4, the J call TRBJ2-2, with a weak D call TRBD2 (5 bases). V lost 4 bases, J lost 2 bases, and 11 bases lay in between. There are 15 residues in the CDR3. CDR3 sequence (DNA): TGTGCCAGCAGTTCCTGGACTCCAAACACCGGGGAGCTGTTTTTT. Its translation: CASSSWTPNTGELFF.

V and J are TRBV18 and TRBJ2-7; D might be TRBD1 (6 bases). Germline CDR1 KGHSH, CDR2 LQKENI. Trimming shortened V by 3 bases and J by 7 bases, and 16 bases separated the two germline ends. The CDR3 length is 14 residues. The CDR3 sequence: CASSPGQGIGEQYF. CDR3 DNA: TGTGCCAGCTCACCGGGGCAGGGGATCGGAGAGCAGTACTTC.

This clonotype was detected ten times or more. This sequence joins TRBV11-2 and TRBJ2-7, with D perhaps matching TRBD1 (6 bases). V was pared by 2 bases and J by 3 bases, with 23 bases between. Germline V CDR1 and CDR2: SGHAT, FQNNGV. The CDR3 sequence is 18 residues long. The chain's CDR3 is CASSLFSLKQGPNYEQYF. CDR3 sequence (DNA): TGTGCCAGCAGCTTATTCTCACTAAAACAGGGACCCAACTACGAGCAGTACTTC.

This sequence joins TRBV19 and TRBJ1-5; D perhaps matches TRBD1 (5 bases). CDR1 LNHDA and CDR2 SQIVND come from the germline V gene (reference sequence). The CDR3 is 15 residues long. V lost 7 bases, J lost 1 base, and 14 bases lay in between. CDR3 loop: CASNPRRGSNQPQHF. CDR3 in DNA: TGTGCCAGTAACCCGCGGCGGGGGAGCAATCAGCCCCAGCATTTT. The full variable domain, in which reference TRBV19 and TRBJ1-5 provide the parts outside the CDR3, is DGGITQSPKYLFRKEGQNVTLSCEQNLNHDAMYWYRQDPGQGLRLIYYSQIVNDFQKGDIAEGYSVSREKKESFPLTVTSAQKNPTAFYLCASNPRRGSNQPQHFGDGTRLSIL.

This clonotype showed up many times. The chain is built from TRBV28 and TRBJ2-7; the match to TRBD2 covers 7 bases. This CDR3 is 14 amino acids long. CDR1 is MDHEN, CDR2 SYDVKM, per germline. The junction had 5 bases not matched to a gene; V was cut back by 3 bases and J by 3 bases. In DNA form, the CDR3 reads TGTGCCAGCAGTTTTCTGACGGGAGGCTACGAGCAGTACTTC. Translation: CASSFLTGGYEQYF.

V is TRBV30 and J is TRBJ1-3, with D possibly being TRBD1 (5 bases). V lost 0 bases and J 7 bases, leaving 13 bases between the germline ends. The CDR3 covers 14 residues. Germline assignment: CDR1 GTSNPN and CDR2 SVGIG (reference sequence). The CDR3 sequence: CAWSVDSSLNTIYF. The DNA of the CDR3 is TGTGCCTGGAGTGTCGACAGTAGCCTTAACACCATATATTTT.

There are a few counts of this clonotype. The chain links TRBV9 to TRBJ2-2, with D unclear. V was cut by 1 base and J by 0 bases, with 7 bases left in between. The CDR3 sequence is 15 residues long. The germline V gene encodes CDR1 SGDLS and CDR2 YYNGEE. CDR3 region: CASSVSESNTGELFF. The CDR3, as DNA: TGTGCCAGCAGCGTATCGGAATCGAACACCGGGGAGCTGTTTTTT. Looking up the rest from reference TRBV9 and TRBJ2-2 gives the full variable domain: DSGVTQTPKHLITATGQRVTLRCSPRSGDLSVYWYQQSLDQGLQFLIQYYNGEERAKGNILERFSAQQFPDLHSELNLSSLELGDSALYFCASSVSESNTGELFFGEGSRLTVL.

V usage is TRBV15 and J usage is TRBJ2-7; tentative D call: TRBD2 (6 bases). Germline V CDR1 and CDR2: LNHNV, YYDKDF (reference sequence). Trimming left V 1 base short and J 9 bases short, with 16 bases between. CDR3 size: 14 residues. CDR3 DNA sequence: TGTGCCACCAGCAGAGGGCCCGTAGCGGCGGGGCAGTACTTC. This encodes CATSRGPVAAGQYF. Combining the CDR3 with reference TRBV15 and TRBJ2-7 gives the whole variable domain DAMVIQNPRYQVTQFGKPVTLSCSQTLNHNVMYWYQQKSSQAPKLLFHYYDKDFNNEADTPDNFQSRRPNTSFCFLDIRSPGLGDTAMYLCATSRGPVAAGQYFGPGTRLTVT.